The next 8 T cell receptor beta chains were all read from a single sample in a study of T-cell memory formation after mild COVID-19. TCRdb reanalysed the 5' RACE reads using MiXCR and keeps one entry per CDR3 protein. The sample lists around 400,000 distinct CDR3 sequences, 24% occurring once. The sequencing input was PBMCs or a T cell subset sorted from them (not recorded which). The receptors come from an adult woman who had mild COVID-19 (a few samples of this study predate the infection). Cell type and time point are not known.

The chain employs TRBV4-3 and TRBJ1-1; D might be TRBD1 (5 bases). Trimming shortened V by 4 bases and J by 4 bases, and 19 bases separated the two germline ends. The CDR3 spans 16 residues. CDR1 is LGHNA, CDR2 YSLEER, per germline. For the CDR3, the DNA is TGCGCCAGCAGCCGAGACGTTATGCAGGGCGGCACTGAAGCTTTCTTT. Amino acid sequence: CASSRDVMQGGTEAFF.

The V and J genes are TRBV3-1 and TRBJ2-3; D ambiguous. From germline, CDR1 is LGHDT and CDR2 YNNKEL (reference sequence). The CDR3 contains 13 residues. With 4 bases removed from V and 6 bases from J, the gap between germline ends came to 11 bases. The CDR3 sequence: CASSRNLVDTQYF. CDR3 nucleotides: TGTGCCAGCAGCCGGAACTTAGTGGATACGCAGTATTTT.

The chain employs TRBV9 and TRBJ2-7, with D possibly TRBD1 on 5 matching bases. Germline V gene lookup returns CDR1 SGDLS and CDR2 YYNGEE. The V end was cut by 0 bases, the J end by 0 bases, with 13 bases between. CDR3 size: 16 residues. In DNA, the CDR3 is TGTGCCAGCAGCGTAGGAGGACACCAAAGCTCCTACGAGCAGTACTTC. This encodes CASSVGGHQSSYEQYF.

The chain links TRBV7-2 to TRBJ2-1; D may match TRBD1 or TRBD2 (5 bases each). This CDR3 region has 14 residues. CDR1 is SGHTA and CDR2 is FQGNSA in the germline V gene. V was cut by 8 bases and J by 3 bases, with 14 bases left in between. The CDR3 DNA follows: TGTGCCAGCTGCGTAGGGACCGGCTACAATGAGCAGTTCTTC. Amino acid sequence: CASCVGTGYNEQFF.

This chain uses TRBV7-9 with TRBJ2-1; TRBD1 matches 8 bases. The CDR3 extends over 15 amino acids. Unmatched junction bases numbered 10, after V lost 4 bases and J lost 8 bases. Germline V CDR1 and CDR2: SEHNR, FQNEAQ (reference sequence). The CDR3 DNA reads as TGTGCCAGCAGCTCACACCGGGCAGGGGGCTATGAGCAGTTCTTC. Translation: CASSSHRAGGYEQFF.

This clonotype was detected a few times. The chain combines TRBV7-9 with TRBJ1-5, with 9 positions matching TRBD1. The CDR3 has 16 residues. Germline CDR1 and CDR2: SEHNR and FQNEAQ (reference sequence). V was pared by 1 base and J by 2 bases, with 3 bases of the junction left unmatched. The CDR3 DNA follows: TGTGCCAGCAGCTTAGACAGGGGGCGAGGCAATCAGCCCCAGCATTTT. Translated, it gives CASSLDRGRGNQPQHF.

The rearrangement joins TRBV4-2 to TRBJ2-1; no reliable D call. The V gene's germline CDR1 is LGHNA and CDR2 YNFKEQ. The CDR3 contains 13 residues. V gave up 0 bases and J gave up 4 bases, with 4 bases separating them. CDR3 in amino acids: CASSQEWYNEQFF. The CDR3 DNA reads TGTGCCAGCAGCCAAGAATGGTACAATGAGCAGTTCTTC.

The chain couples TRBV12-3 or TRBV12-4 to TRBJ2-2; perhaps TRBD1 as D (6 bases). Trimming took 5 bases from V and 4 from J, leaving 11 bases between them. There are 14 residues in the CDR3. As DNA, the CDR3 is TGTGCCAGCAGTGCTACAGGGCCCACCGGGGAGCTGTTTTTT. Protein product: CASSATGPTGELFF.